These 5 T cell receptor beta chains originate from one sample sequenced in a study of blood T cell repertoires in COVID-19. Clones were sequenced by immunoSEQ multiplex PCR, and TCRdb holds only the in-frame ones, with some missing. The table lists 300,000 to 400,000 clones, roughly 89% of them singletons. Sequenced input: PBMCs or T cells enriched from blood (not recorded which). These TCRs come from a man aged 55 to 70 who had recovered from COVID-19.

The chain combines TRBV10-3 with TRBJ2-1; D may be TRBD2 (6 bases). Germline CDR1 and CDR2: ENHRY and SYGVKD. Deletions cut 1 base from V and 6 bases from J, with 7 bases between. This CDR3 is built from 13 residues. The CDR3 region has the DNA TGTGCCATCAGTGAGTTTAGCGGCAATGAGCAGTTCTTC. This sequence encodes CAISEFSGNEQFF.

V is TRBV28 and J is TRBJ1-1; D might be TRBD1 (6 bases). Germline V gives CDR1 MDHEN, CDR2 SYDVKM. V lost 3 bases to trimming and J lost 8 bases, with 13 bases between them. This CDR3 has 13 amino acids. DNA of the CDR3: TGTGCCAGCAGTTTCAGGGGAGGGAGGGAAGCTTTCTTT. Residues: CASSFRGGREAFF.

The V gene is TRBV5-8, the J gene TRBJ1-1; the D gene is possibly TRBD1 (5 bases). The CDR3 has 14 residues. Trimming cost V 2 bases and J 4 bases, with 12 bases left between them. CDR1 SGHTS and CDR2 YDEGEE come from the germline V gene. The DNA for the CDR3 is TGTGCCAGCAGCTTTCAGGGAATGAGCACTGAAGCTTTCTTT. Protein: CASSFQGMSTEAFF.

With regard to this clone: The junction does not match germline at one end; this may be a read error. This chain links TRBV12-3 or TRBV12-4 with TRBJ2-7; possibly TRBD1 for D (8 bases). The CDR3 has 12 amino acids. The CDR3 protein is CASSPNRGGLDF. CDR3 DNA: TGTGCCAGCAGTCCAAACAGGGGGGGGCTGGACTTC.

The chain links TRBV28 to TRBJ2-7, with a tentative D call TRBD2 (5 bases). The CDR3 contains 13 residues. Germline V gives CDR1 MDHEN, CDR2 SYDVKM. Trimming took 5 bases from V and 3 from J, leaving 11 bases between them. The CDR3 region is CASSTGNVYEQYF. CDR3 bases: TGTGCCAGCAGTACCGGGAACGTCTACGAGCAGTACTTC.